The present entry profiles one T cell receptor beta chain with its context. This entry is derived from a study of blood T cell repertoires in COVID-19. As for the study in general: Samples representing acute and convalescent COVID-19 were sourced from the United States, Italy and Spain. PBMCs, B-cell-depleted T cells, or T cells provided the cDNA or gDNA that made up the material.

The authors' processing: From reference gene primer amplification, estimates of nucleated cell counts were derived. Sequenced by immunoSEQ multiplex PCR; TCRdb stores in-frame clones only, minus some. V and J calls and clone size are as listed in that table; D and trimming were resolved from the DNA. The sample lists some 140,000 clones, roughly 72% seen once, with 11% in the top ten. The CDR3 is 15 residues long. Losses at the gene ends were 6 bases for V and 5 bases for J; bases not matched to a gene: 12. Germline V gene data show CDR1 as LNHDA and CDR2 as SQIVND (reference sequence). Sequencing input: peripheral blood. The chain links TRBV19 to TRBJ2-7; 8 nucleotides align to TRBD2. The receptor was derived from a human donor in a cohort sampled during active COVID-19. The chain's CDR3 is CASSQNRRGGDEQYF. CDR3 coding DNA: TGTGCCAGTAGCCAAAACCGCCGGGGGGGGGACGAGCAGTACTTC.